This entry is about one T cell receptor beta chain. Antigen specificity is unknown. The sample originates from a study of identical twins. Findings and caveats of the study: Some out-of-frame alpha sequences were shared by twins, and these showed excess low generation probability. There were fewer insertions in abundant cord blood beta clonotypes, but memory repertoires showed no such pattern.

The CDR3 extends over 15 amino acids. Germline trimming cut 4 bases from V and 5 bases from J; bases unmatched to any gene: 8. Germline V CDR1 and CDR2: SGHRS, YFSETQ. TCRdb passed the 5' RACE reads through MiXCR, listing each CDR3 protein once. The sample lists some 1,600,000 distinct CDR3 sequences, around a third occurring once. This clonotype originated in a newborn girl in good health. The sample consisted of cord blood. The V and J genes are TRBV5-1 and TRBJ2-7, with TRBD2 matching over 11 bases. In DNA, the CDR3 is TGCGCCAGCAGCGGAACTAGCGGGAGTAACAACGAGCAGTACTTC. This sequence encodes CASSGTSGSNNEQYF.